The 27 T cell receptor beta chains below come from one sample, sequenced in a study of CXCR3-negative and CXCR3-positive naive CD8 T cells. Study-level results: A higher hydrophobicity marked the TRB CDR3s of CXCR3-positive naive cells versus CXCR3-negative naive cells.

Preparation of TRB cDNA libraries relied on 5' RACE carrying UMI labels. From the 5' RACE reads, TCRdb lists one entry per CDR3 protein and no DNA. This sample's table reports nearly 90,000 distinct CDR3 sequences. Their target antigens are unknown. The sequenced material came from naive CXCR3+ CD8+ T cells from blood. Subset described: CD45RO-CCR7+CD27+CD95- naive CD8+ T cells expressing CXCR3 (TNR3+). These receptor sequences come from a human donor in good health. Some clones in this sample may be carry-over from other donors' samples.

Here the CDR3 reads CASSLEGGFYEQYF. The gene calls are TRBV5-1 and TRBJ2-7; TCRdb lists TRBD1, though no DNA is available to test this call. Per the germline V gene, CDR1 is SGHRS and CDR2 is YFSETQ. There are 14 residues in the CDR3.

The CDR3 reads CASSMILASEQYF. This chain connects TRBV28 to TRBJ2-7; TCRdb's assignment of TRBD2 cannot be checked, as there is no DNA. The CDR3 length is 13 residues. The V gene's germline CDR1 is MDHEN and CDR2 SYDVKM. The full variable domain, its missing parts supplied by reference TRBV28 and TRBJ2-7, is DVKVTQSSRYLVKRTGEKVFLECVQDMDHENMFWYRQDPGLGLRLIYFSYDVKMKEKGDIPEGYSVSREKKERFSLILESASTNQTSMYLCASSMILASEQYFGPGTRLTVT.

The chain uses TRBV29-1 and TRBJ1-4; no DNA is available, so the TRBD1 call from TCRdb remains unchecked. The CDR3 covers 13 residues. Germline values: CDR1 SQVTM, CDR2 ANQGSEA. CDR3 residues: CSVESGTREKLFF.

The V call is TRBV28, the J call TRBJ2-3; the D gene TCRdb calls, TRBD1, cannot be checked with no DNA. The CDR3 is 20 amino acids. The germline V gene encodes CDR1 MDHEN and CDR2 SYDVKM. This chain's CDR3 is CASSYLTGTGRSGRMDTQYF.

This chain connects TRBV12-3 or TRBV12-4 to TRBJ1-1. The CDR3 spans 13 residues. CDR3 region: CASSPAVTTEAFF.

The CDR3 sequence is CASSTGVDQPQHF. The V call is TRBV18, the J call TRBJ1-5. The germline V gene encodes CDR1 KGHSH and CDR2 LQKENI. This CDR3 is built from 13 residues.

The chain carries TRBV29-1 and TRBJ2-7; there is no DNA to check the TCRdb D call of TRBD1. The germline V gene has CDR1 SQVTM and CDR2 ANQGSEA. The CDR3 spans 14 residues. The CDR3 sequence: CSALFPGEVYEQYF.

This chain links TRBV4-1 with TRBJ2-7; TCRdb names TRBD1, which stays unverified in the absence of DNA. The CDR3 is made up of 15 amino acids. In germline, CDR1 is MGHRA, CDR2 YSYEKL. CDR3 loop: CASSPRGTGAYEQYF.

CDR3 region: CSARRPGTSGRYLDEQFF. The chain uses TRBV20-1 and TRBJ2-1; TCRdb reports TRBD2, a call that lacks DNA to check it against. This CDR3 contains 18 residues. Germline CDR1 DFQATT, CDR2 SNEGSKA (reference sequence).

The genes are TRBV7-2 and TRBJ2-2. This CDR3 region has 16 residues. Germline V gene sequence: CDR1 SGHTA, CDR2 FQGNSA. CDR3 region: CASSLWSWASAGELFF.

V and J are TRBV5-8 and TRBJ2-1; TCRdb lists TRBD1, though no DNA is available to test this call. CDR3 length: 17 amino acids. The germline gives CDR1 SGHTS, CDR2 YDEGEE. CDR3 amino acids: CASSSLTGRSSYNEQFF.

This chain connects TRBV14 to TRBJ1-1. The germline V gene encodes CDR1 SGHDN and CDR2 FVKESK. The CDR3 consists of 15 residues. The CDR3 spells CASSQEHGPWGEAFF.

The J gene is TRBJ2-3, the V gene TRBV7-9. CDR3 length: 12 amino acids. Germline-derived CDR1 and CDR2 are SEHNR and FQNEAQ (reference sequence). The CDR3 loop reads CASSFMGDTQYF.

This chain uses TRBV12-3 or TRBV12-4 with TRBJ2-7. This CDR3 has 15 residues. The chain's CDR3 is CASSLYGQDVNEQYF.

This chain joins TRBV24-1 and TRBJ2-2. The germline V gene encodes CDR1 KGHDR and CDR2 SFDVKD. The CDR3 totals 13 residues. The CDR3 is CATTGGNTGELFF.

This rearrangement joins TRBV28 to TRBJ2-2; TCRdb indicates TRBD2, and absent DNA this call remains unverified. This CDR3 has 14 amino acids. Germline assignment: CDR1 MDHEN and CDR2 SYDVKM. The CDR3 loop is CASSFGTFSGELFF. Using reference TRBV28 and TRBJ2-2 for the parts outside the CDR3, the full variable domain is DVKVTQSSRYLVKRTGEKVFLECVQDMDHENMFWYRQDPGLGLRLIYFSYDVKMKEKGDIPEGYSVSREKKERFSLILESASTNQTSMYLCASSFGTFSGELFFGEGSRLTVL.

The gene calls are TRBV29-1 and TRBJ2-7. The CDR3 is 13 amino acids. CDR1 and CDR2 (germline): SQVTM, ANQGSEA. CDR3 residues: CSVAGQSTYEQYF.

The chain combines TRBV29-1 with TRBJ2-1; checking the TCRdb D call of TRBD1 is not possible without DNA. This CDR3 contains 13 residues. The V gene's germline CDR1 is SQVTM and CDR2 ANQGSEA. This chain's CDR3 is CSVERQAYNEQFF.

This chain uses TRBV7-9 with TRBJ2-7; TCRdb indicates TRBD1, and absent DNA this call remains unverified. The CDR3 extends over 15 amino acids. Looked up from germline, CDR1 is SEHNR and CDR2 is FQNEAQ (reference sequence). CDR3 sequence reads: CASSLAGTGDYEQYF.

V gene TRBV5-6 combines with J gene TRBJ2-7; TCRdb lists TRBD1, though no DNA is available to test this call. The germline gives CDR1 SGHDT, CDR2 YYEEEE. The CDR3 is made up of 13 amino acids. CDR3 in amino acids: CASSPLGTDEQYF.

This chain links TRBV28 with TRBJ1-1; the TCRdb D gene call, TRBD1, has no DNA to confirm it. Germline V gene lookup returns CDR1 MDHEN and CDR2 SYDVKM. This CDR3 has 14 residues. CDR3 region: CASSYLGGYTEAFF.

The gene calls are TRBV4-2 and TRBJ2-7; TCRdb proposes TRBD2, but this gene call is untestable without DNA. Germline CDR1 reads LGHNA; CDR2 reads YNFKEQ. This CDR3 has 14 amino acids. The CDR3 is CASSQSGMGYEQYF.

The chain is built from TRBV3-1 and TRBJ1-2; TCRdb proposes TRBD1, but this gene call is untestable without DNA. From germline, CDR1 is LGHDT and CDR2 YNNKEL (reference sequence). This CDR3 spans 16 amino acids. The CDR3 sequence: CASSQDPGPTLGGYTF.

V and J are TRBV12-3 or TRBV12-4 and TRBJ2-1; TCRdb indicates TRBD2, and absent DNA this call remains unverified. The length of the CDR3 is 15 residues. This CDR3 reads CASSPEEGPYNEQFF.

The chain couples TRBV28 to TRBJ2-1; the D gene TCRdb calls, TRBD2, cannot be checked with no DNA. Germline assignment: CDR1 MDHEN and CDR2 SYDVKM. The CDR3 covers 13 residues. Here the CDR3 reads CASGGLAGPEQFF.

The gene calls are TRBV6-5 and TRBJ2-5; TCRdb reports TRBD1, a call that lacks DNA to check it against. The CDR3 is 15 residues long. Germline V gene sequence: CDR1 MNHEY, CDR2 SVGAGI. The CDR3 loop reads CASRKPGQGGGTQYF.

The CDR3 reads CASSLAMGDTEAFF. The V gene is TRBV5-1, the J gene TRBJ1-1; TCRdb reports TRBD1, a call that lacks DNA to check it against. CDR1 is SGHRS and CDR2 is YFSETQ in the germline V gene. The CDR3 spans 14 residues.